The entry below gives a single T cell receptor (beta chain) sequence along with its context. The data derive from a study of CD8 T cells in Susac syndrome. The V gene's germline CDR1 is MDHEN and CDR2 SYDVKM. V was pared by 3 bases and J by 8 bases, with 9 bases of the junction left unmatched. The CDR3 is 15 amino acids. Random-hexamer reverse transcription was applied to roughly 0.5 to 1 ug RNA. Using its own MiXCR run on the immunoSEQ multiplex PCR reads, TCRdb lists one record per CDR3 protein. The profile covers around 300,000 distinct CDR3 sequences, with approximately 85% appearing a single time and around 0.2% taken by the ten largest. While CD8+ and CD4+ T cells were isolated negatively, TEMRA cells were enriched by FACS.

This clonotype was sampled from a human donor with multiple sclerosis. Sample: CD8+ T cells from PBMCs. The rearrangement uses TRBV28 and TRBJ2-1; 8 nucleotides agree with TRBD2. CDR3 amino acids: CASSLGLGVGHEQFF. CDR3 coding DNA: TGTGCCAGCAGTTTGGGACTAGGGGTAGGGCATGAGCAGTTCTTC.